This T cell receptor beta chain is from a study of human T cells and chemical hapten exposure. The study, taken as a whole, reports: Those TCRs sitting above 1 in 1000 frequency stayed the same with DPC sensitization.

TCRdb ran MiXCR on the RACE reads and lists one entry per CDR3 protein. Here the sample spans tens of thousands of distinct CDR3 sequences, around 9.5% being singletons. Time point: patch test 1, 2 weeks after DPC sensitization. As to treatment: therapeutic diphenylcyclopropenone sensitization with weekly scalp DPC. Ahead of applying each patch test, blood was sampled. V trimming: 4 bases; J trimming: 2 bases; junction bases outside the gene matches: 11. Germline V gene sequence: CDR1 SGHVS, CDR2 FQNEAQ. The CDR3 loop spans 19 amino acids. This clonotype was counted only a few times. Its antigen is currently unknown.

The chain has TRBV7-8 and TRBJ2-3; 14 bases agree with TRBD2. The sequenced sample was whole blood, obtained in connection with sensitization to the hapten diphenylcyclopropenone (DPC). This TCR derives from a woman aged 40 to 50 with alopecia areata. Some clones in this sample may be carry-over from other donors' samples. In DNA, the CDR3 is TGTGCCAGCAGCTCCCTACGACTAGCGGGGGGGCCGGTCACAGATACGCAGTATTTT. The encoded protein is CASSSLRLAGGPVTDTQYF.